Listed here are 19 T cell receptor beta chains from one sample, sequenced in a study of T cell responses to AZD1222 COVID-19 vaccine. Some clones are missing from TCRdb's copy, which holds only in-frame ones; the method was immunoSEQ multiplex PCR. The repertoire includes approximately 190,000 clones, about 94% of them detected once, and 7.5% to 10% sits in the top ten. Source: peripheral blood, taken on day 0 of AZD1222 vaccination. The receptors come from an adult in good health.

This chain connects TRBV10-3 to TRBJ1-2; D is perhaps TRBD1 (5 bases). Germline V lookup: CDR1 ENHRY, CDR2 SYGVKD. This CDR3 has 11 residues. Trimming stripped 8 bases from V and 5 bases from J, with 9 bases between. CDR3 protein: CAIGGIYGYTF. DNA for the CDR3: TGTGCCATCGGGGGGATTTATGGCTACACCTTC.

The V gene is TRBV28, the J gene TRBJ2-7; D not resolved. The CDR3 extends over 11 amino acids. Trimming left V 6 bases short and J 3 bases short, with 6 bases between. Germline-derived CDR1 and CDR2 are MDHEN and SYDVKM. CDR3 bases: TGTGCCAGCAGGGGGATCTACGAGCAGTACTTC. Translating gives CASRGIYEQYF.

The J gene is TRBJ2-3, the V gene TRBV24-1, with D perhaps matching TRBD1 (5 bases). Germline V lookup: CDR1 KGHDR, CDR2 SFDVKD. V lost 4 bases and J lost 1, with 8 bases in between. There are 14 residues in the CDR3. CDR3 region: CATSEPRGTDTQYF. In DNA form, the CDR3 reads TGTGCCACCAGTGAACCCAGGGGCACAGATACGCAGTATTTT.

The rearrangement joins TRBV30 to TRBJ1-5; TRBD1 might be the D (5 bases). The CDR3 loop spans 15 amino acids. Germline V gene sequence: CDR1 GTSNPN, CDR2 SVGIG (reference sequence). Trimming took 3 bases from V and 9 from J, leaving 21 bases between them. The CDR3 coding sequence is TGTGCCTGGAGCAAAAGGTGGGGCCGTCTAGGGCCCCAGCATTTT. Its protein is CAWSKRWGRLGPQHF.

The V call is TRBV12-5, the J call TRBJ2-3, with D hard to call. There are 11 residues in the CDR3. Trimming pared 3 bases from V and 6 bases from J, leaving 4 bases between. Germline lookup yields CDR1 LGHNT and CDR2 FRNRAP. In nucleotides, the CDR3 is TGTGCTAGTGGTTTCGGGGATACGCAGTATTTT. Its translation is CASGFGDTQYF. Variable domain in full (rest from reference TRBV12-5 and TRBJ2-3): DARVTQTPRHKVTEMGQEVTMRCQPILGHNTVFWYRQTMMQGLELLAYFRNRAPLDDSGMPKDRFSAEMPDATLATLKIQPSEPRDSAVYFCASGFGDTQYFGPGTRLTVL.

This clone occurred once. The rearrangement joins TRBV27 to TRBJ2-2, with D unresolved. The germline gives CDR1 MNHEY, CDR2 SMNVEV (reference sequence). The V end lost 3 bases, the J end lost 4 bases, and 3 bases lay between the germline ends. The CDR3 loop spans 12 amino acids. The CDR3 region has the DNA TGTGCCAGCAGTTTCGTCACCGGGGAGCTGTTTTTT. Its protein is CASSFVTGELFF.

The chain uses TRBV3-1 (or the pseudogene TRBV3-2) and TRBJ1-3; no reliable D call. V lost 5 bases and J 16 bases, leaving 24 bases between the germline ends. Germline loops: CDR1 LGHDT, CDR2 YNNKEL (reference sequence). The CDR3 length is 14 residues. CDR3 bases: TGTGCCAGCAGCTCTACGGACTTATCAGTGAGTTTGTATTTT. Amino acids: CASSSTDLSVSLYF.

This chain joins TRBV13 and TRBJ2-5; D is perhaps TRBD1 (5 bases). Looked up from germline, CDR1 is PRHDT and CDR2 is FYEKMQ (reference sequence). V lost 5 bases and J lost 5, with 15 bases in between. The CDR3 is 14 amino acids. CDR3 in DNA: TGTGCCAGCAGCCCCCAGGGATTCGAGGAGACCCAGTACTTC. Translated, it gives CASSPQGFEETQYF.

V gene TRBV5-4 combines with J gene TRBJ2-3; tentatively, D is TRBD2 (6 bases). The V end lost 4 bases, the J end lost 4 bases, and 13 bases lay between the germline ends. The CDR3 runs to 14 residues. Germline CDR1 and CDR2: SGHNT and YYREEE (reference sequence). The CDR3 here is CASSLRGGPDTQYF. DNA for the CDR3: TGTGCCAGCAGCCTCCGGGGAGGCCCAGATACGCAGTATTTT.

V usage is TRBV29-1 and J usage is TRBJ2-2, with D maybe TRBD1 (6 bases). This CDR3 region has 14 residues. Deletions cut 4 bases from V and 3 bases from J, with 12 bases between. Per the germline V gene, CDR1 is SQVTM and CDR2 is ANQGSEA. The CDR3 DNA is TGCAGCGTTGGTACAGGGACCTACACCGGGGAGCTGTTTTTT. Translated, it gives CSVGTGTYTGELFF.

The chain links TRBV5-1 to TRBJ1-1; a weak D match, TRBD1 (5 bases). CDR1 is SGHRS, CDR2 YFSETQ, per germline. The V end was cut by 3 bases, the J end by 3 bases, with 9 bases between. The CDR3 consists of 13 residues. CDR3 bases: TGCGCCAGCAGCTCTGGGGGAGACACTGAAGCTTTCTTT. Protein sequence: CASSSGGDTEAFF.

This chain connects TRBV5-1 to TRBJ2-1; 8 bases align to TRBD1. Germline V CDR1 and CDR2: SGHRS, YFSETQ. With 3 bases clipped from V and 8 bases from J, the junction kept 4 bases outside the gene matches. The CDR3 covers 13 residues. CDR3 residues: CASSSLTGDEQFF. In nucleotides, the CDR3 is TGCGCCAGCAGCTCCTTGACAGGGGATGAGCAGTTCTTC.

The DNA of the CDR3 is TGTGCCAGCAGTGAAATTCCGAGCACAACGCAAGAGACCCAGTACTTC. This translates into CASSEIPSTTQETQYF. V and J are TRBV2 and TRBJ2-5; D ambiguous. The V gene lost 2 bases and the J gene lost 2 bases, with 15 bases spanning the gap. This CDR3 is 16 amino acids long. Germline V CDR1 and CDR2: SNHLY, FYNNEI.

The chain carries TRBV5-5 and TRBJ2-7; D unclear. The CDR3 has 11 residues. V lost 0 bases, J lost 5 bases, and 3 bases lay in between. CDR1 and CDR2 from the germline V gene are SGHKS and YYEKEE (reference sequence). The CDR3 here is CASSLAHEQYF. In nucleotides, the CDR3 is TGTGCCAGCAGCTTGGCACACGAGCAGTACTTC.

The CDR3 sequence is CATARGVDDQPQHF. In DNA form, the CDR3 reads TGTGCCACTGCCCGGGGGGTAGACGATCAGCCCCAGCATTTT. The chain is built from TRBV15 and TRBJ1-5; D perhaps matches TRBD1 (5 bases). V was cut by 9 bases and J by 5 bases, with 17 bases left in between. The CDR3 contains 14 residues. CDR1 is LNHNV, CDR2 YYDKDF, per germline (reference sequence).

This clone was detected only once. The chain employs TRBV28 and TRBJ1-6, with D hard to call. V lost 4 bases to trimming and J lost 0 bases, with 16 bases between them. The CDR3 extends over 18 amino acids. CDR1 and CDR2 from the germline V gene are MDHEN and SYDVKM. CDR3 loop: CASSSRQAVSSYNSPLHF. The CDR3 bases are TGTGCCAGCAGTTCAAGGCAGGCAGTTAGCTCCTATAATTCACCCCTCCACTTT.

J is TRBJ2-7 and V is TRBV3-1 (or the pseudogene TRBV3-2); tentatively, D is TRBD2 (5 bases). The CDR3 loop spans 14 amino acids. The ends were cut back, 5 bases at V and 0 bases at J, with 11 bases in the middle. Germline CDR1 is LGHDT and CDR2 is YNNKEL (reference sequence). DNA for the CDR3: TGTGCCAGCAGCTCCGTCGCGGGCTCCTACGAGCAGTACTTC. As protein: CASSSVAGSYEQYF.

The chain has TRBV30 and TRBJ2-1; 9 nucleotides match TRBD1. V lost 6 bases and J lost 4; bases outside the gene matches: 4. CDR1 and CDR2 from the germline V gene are GTSNPN and SVGIG (reference sequence). CDR3 size: 13 residues. CDR3 sequence (DNA): TGTGCCTGTGACAGGGGGGCTTACAATGAGCAGTTCTTC. Its protein is CACDRGAYNEQFF.

This clone was seen only once. The rearrangement uses TRBV5-1 and TRBJ1-4; D not certain. Germline assignment: CDR1 SGHRS and CDR2 YFSETQ. This CDR3 has 12 residues. Trimming left V 6 bases short and J 4 bases short, with 7 bases between. DNA for the CDR3: TGCGCCAGCACCGGGAATAATGAAAAACTGTTTTTT. Translation gives CASTGNNEKLFF.